This T cell receptor beta chain stems from a study of CD8+ T cells in alopecia areata. Notes on the study in general: Scalp samples also contribute reads from the resident alphabeta T cells found in normal skin. Between patients, shared TCR sequences were less clear than in mice. This was possibly due in part to HLA diversity in the patient population.

J lost 2 bases, V lost 3 bases, and 3 bases had no gene match. From germline, CDR1 is SQVTM and CDR2 ANQGSEA. The CDR3 length is 13 residues. Extracted RNA was reverse transcribed, and the resulting cDNA served as sequencing template. Data came from immunoSEQ multiplex PCR; TCRdb stores just in-frame clones and leaves some out. This repertoire shows some 95,000 clones, 44% found once; its top ten account for less than 20%. This clone was seen only a few times. Its antigen is currently unknown. Stated treatment: oral pan-JAK inhibitor, 5-10 mg twice daily. As part of sample collection, lesional scalp punch biopsies and peripheral blood were taken from alopecia areata patients.

V is TRBV29-1 and J is TRBJ2-7, with 8 nucleotides matching TRBD1. The clonotype was recovered from a human donor with alopecia areata. The sample consisted of CD8+ T cells sorted from blood, taken at week 24, from a patient treated with tofacitinib. This CDR3 reads CSVEQGAPYEQYF. The CDR3 nucleotides are TGCAGCGTTGAGCAGGGGGCTCCCTACGAGCAGTACTTC.